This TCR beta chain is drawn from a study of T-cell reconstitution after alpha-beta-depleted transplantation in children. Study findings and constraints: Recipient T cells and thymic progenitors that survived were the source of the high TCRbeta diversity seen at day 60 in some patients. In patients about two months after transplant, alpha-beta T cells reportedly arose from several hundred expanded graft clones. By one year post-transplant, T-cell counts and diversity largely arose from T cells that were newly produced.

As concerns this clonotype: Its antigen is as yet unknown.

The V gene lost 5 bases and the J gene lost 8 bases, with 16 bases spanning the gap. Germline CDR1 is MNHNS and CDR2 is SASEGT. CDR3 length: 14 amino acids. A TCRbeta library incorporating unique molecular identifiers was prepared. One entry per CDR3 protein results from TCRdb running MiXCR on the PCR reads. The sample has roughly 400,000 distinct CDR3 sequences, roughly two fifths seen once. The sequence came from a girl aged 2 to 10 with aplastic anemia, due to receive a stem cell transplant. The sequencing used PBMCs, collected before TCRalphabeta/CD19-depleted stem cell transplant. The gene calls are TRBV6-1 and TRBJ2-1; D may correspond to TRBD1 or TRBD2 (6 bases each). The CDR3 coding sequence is TGTGCCAGCAGTACCTTGGTGGGGGGCGATGAGCAGTTCTTC. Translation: CASSTLVGGDEQFF.